The 12 T cell receptor beta chains in this list originate from one sample, sequenced in a study of PD-1 blockade in classical Hodgkin lymphoma (dated by TCRdb to the early 2020s). Preparation of the library involved the immunoSEQ multiplex PCR assay. Held by TCRdb, this immuneACCESS table contains in-frame sequences only and omits some clones. Under half of the omission traces to an unresolved V gene where checked; the cause of the rest is unknown. In all, the sample holds 100,000 or so clones, and approximately 90% of those were seen once. The ten largest clones add up to 5.5% to 8.5% of the sample. The time point label, as the study defines it: cycle 2 day 1 (C2D1) of nivolumab. All trial patients had relapsed after autologous stem cell transplantation, with cohorts A, B and C differing in prior brentuximab vedotin exposure. Sequencing used peripheral blood mononuclear cells (PBMCs), obtained before the second cycle of nivolumab. The receptors come from a human donor with classical Hodgkin lymphoma.

The chain recombines TRBV30 with TRBJ1-1, with 8 bases lining up with TRBD1. Germline V CDR1 and CDR2: GTSNPN, SVGIG (reference sequence). This CDR3 contains 13 residues. The V segment lost 4 bases and the J segment 4 bases; nucleotides outside the gene matches: 5. The CDR3 protein is CAWTDRGTTEAFF. The CDR3 DNA reads TGTGCCTGGACCGACAGGGGCACCACTGAAGCTTTCTTT.

This clone is classed as medium-sized. The V and J genes are TRBV28 and TRBJ2-7, with TRBD1 identical over 9 bases. The CDR3 sequence is 19 residues long. Germline-derived CDR1 and CDR2 are MDHEN and SYDVKM. Germline trimming cut 6 bases from V and 4 bases from J; bases unmatched to any gene: 22. The CDR3 loop is CASRLSLVPDRGSVYEQYF. CDR3 DNA: TGTGCCAGCAGGCTCTCGTTGGTTCCCGACAGGGGGTCAGTGTACGAGCAGTACTTC.

The J gene is TRBJ1-2, the V gene TRBV7-2, with D tentatively TRBD1 (6 bases). Germline V gene lookup returns CDR1 SGHTA and CDR2 FQGNSA. Trimming removed 0 bases from V and 8 bases from J, with 13 bases in between. This CDR3 spans 14 amino acids. Here the CDR3 reads CASSLALTGIGYTF. The CDR3 DNA is TGTGCCAGCAGCTTAGCCTTGACAGGTATCGGCTACACCTTC. The entire variable domain, with the rest obtained from reference TRBV7-2 and TRBJ1-2, is as follows: GAGVSQSPSNKVTEKGKDVELRCDPISGHTALYWYRQSLGQGLEFLIYFQGNSAPDKSGLPSDRFSAERTGGSVSTLTIQRTQQEDSAVYLCASSLALTGIGYTFGSGTRLTVV.

V gene TRBV9 combines with J gene TRBJ1-1, with D unresolved. The CDR3 is made up of 13 amino acids. Germline lookup yields CDR1 SGDLS and CDR2 YYNGEE. V was pared by 4 bases and J by 4 bases, with 11 bases between. CDR3 nucleotides: TGTGCCAGCAGCACCTCAACGGGCACTGAAGCTTTCTTT. Amino acids: CASSTSTGTEAFF.

The chain joins TRBV4-1 to TRBJ2-5; D remains ambiguous. The CDR3 loop spans 18 amino acids. Germline assignment: CDR1 MGHRA and CDR2 YSYEKL. Trimming took off 0 bases at V and 0 bases at J, with 17 bases between the two ends. CDR3 region: CASSQDFAAAQNQETQYF. The CDR3 region has the DNA TGCGCCAGCAGCCAAGATTTCGCGGCAGCGCAAAACCAAGAGACCCAGTACTTC.

The V and J genes are TRBV6-1 and TRBJ1-1; D uncertain. Germline CDR1 and CDR2: MNHNS and SASEGT. The ends were cut back, 8 bases at V and 1 base at J, with 11 bases in the middle. The CDR3 is 13 amino acids. CDR3 protein: CASGAGRNTEAFF. The CDR3 DNA reads as TGTGCCAGCGGAGCGGGCAGGAACACTGAAGCTTTCTTT.

The chain employs TRBV29-1 and TRBJ1-2, with D unclear. The CDR3 runs 14 residues. The germline gives CDR1 SQVTM, CDR2 ANQGSEA. The V gene lost 3 bases and the J gene lost 2 bases, with 13 bases spanning the gap. The CDR3 DNA follows: TGCAGCGTTGAGCTCCCGCATTTCAACTATGGCTACACCTTC. Translating gives CSVELPHFNYGYTF.

This clone appeared once. This sequence joins TRBV7-9 and TRBJ2-5; D unclear. Germline-derived CDR1 and CDR2 are SEHNR and FQNEAQ (reference sequence). Trimming removed 1 base at V and 3 bases at J, with 6 bases between. CDR3 size: 13 residues. The CDR3 region is CASSLDPEETQYF. CDR3 DNA: TGTGCCAGCAGCTTAGATCCGGAAGAGACCCAGTACTTC.

The chain is built from TRBV7-9 and TRBJ2-3, with TRBD2 matching 11 bases. The CDR3 sequence is 18 residues long. Germline V CDR1 and CDR2: SEHNR, FQNEAQ (reference sequence). With 5 bases clipped from V and 2 bases from J, the junction kept 12 bases outside the gene matches. CDR3 region: CASSKRTSGSPYTDTQYF. The CDR3 DNA follows: TGTGCCAGCAGCAAAAGGACTAGCGGGTCTCCTTACACAGATACGCAGTATTTT.

The chain's CDR3 is CASSLRATSSGGIRNQPQHF. DNA for the CDR3: TGTGCCAGCAGTCTCCGCGCCACCTCTTCAGGGGGCATTAGAAATCAGCCCCAGCATTTT. This rearrangement joins TRBV27 to TRBJ1-5, with TRBD1 matching over 8 bases. In germline, CDR1 is MNHEY, CDR2 SMNVEV (reference sequence). V trimming: 5 bases; J trimming: 4 bases; junction bases outside the gene matches: 22. This CDR3 spans 20 amino acids.

The chain recombines TRBV5-1 with TRBJ1-4; D unclear. V shed 2 bases and J shed 1 base, with 6 bases lying between them. The CDR3 length is 14 residues. The germline V gene has CDR1 SGHRS and CDR2 YFSETQ. CDR3 sequence reads: CASSFSGTNEKLFF. The CDR3 bases are TGCGCCAGCAGCTTTAGTGGAACTAATGAAAAACTGTTTTTT.

The sample holds one count of this clone. This chain connects TRBV4-3 to TRBJ1-1, with TRBD1 as a possible D gene (5 bases). The germline V gene has CDR1 LGHNA and CDR2 YSLEER. With 1 base removed from V and 11 bases from J, the gap between germline ends came to 17 bases. This CDR3 spans 14 amino acids. The CDR3 region has the DNA TGCGCCAGCAGCCAAGGCGACAGTCACTATGCGGCTTTCTTT. This sequence encodes CASSQGDSHYAAFF.